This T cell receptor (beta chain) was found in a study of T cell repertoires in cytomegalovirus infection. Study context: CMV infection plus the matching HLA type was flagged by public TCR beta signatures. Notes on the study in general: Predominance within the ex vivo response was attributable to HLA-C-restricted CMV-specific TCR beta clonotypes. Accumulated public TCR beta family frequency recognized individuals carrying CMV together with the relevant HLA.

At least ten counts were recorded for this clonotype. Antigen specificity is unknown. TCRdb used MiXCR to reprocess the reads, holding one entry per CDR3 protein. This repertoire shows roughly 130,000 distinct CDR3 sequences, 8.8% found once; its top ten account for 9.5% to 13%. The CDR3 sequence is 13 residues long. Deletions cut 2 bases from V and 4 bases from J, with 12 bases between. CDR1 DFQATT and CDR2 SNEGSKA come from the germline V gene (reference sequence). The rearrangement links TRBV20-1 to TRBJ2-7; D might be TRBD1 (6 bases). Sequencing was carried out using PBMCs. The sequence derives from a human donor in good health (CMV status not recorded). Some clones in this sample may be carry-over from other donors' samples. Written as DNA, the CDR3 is TGCAGTGCTAGATTAATCAGGGGTTACGAGCAGTACTTC. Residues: CSARLIRGYEQYF.